A selection of T cell receptor beta chains follows, all from one sample in a study of T-cell memory formation after mild COVID-19. TCRdb reprocessed the 5' RACE reads via MiXCR and lists one record per CDR3 protein. The table lists hundreds of thousands of distinct CDR3 sequences, 25% to 30% of them singletons. Specimen: PBMCs or a T cell subset sorted from them (not recorded which). The receptors here all came from an adult woman who had mild COVID-19 (a few samples of this study predate the infection). Cell type and time point are not known. Each CDR3 is given with its conserved first and last residue. A D gene is named only where the DNA matches it firmly. Clone size is given for some rows only: seen once, a few or many times, or a class if the clone is expanded.

cdr3_nt: TGTGCCAGCAGCCCACCTCAGGGTGGGACCTACAATGAGCAGTTCTTC
cdr3_aa: CASSPPQGGTYNEQFF
clone_size: few
d_call: -
j_call: TRBJ2-1
v_call: TRBV7-8

cdr3_nt: TGTGCCAGCAGCCATACAGGGGGCACCTCTGGAAACACCATATATTTT
cdr3_aa: CASSHTGGTSGNTIYF
clone_size: few
d_call: TRBD1
j_call: TRBJ1-3
v_call: TRBV7-9

cdr3_nt: TGTGCCTGGAGTGTTGGAGGAAAGTACGAGCAGTACTTC
cdr3_aa: CAWSVGGKYEQYF
clone_size: -
d_call: -
j_call: TRBJ2-7
v_call: TRBV30

cdr3_nt: TGTGCCAGCAGTTTAAGGGTTGGCAAGGGGAGTCAGCCCCAGCATTTT
cdr3_aa: CASSLRVGKGSQPQHF
clone_size: -
d_call: -
j_call: TRBJ1-5
v_call: TRBV12-3/TRBV12-4

cdr3_nt: TGTGCCAGCAGCTTCGAATCGGGCCAGTTCTACGAGCAGTACTTC
cdr3_aa: CASSFESGQFYEQYF
clone_size: -
d_call: -
j_call: TRBJ2-7
v_call: TRBV5-4

cdr3_nt: TGTGCCAGCAGCCGGACAGGTTACAACGAGCAGTACTTC
cdr3_aa: CASSRTGYNEQYF
clone_size: few
d_call: TRBD1
j_call: TRBJ2-7
v_call: TRBV7-2

cdr3_nt: TGTGCCACCAGCAGAGCCCACTCGGCAATCTCAAGGTACGAGCAGTACTTC
cdr3_aa: CATSRAHSAISRYEQYF
clone_size: -
d_call: -
j_call: TRBJ2-7
v_call: TRBV15

cdr3_nt: TGCGCCAGCAGCTTACGCGGACAGGGTGGCACCGGGGAGCTGTTTTTT
cdr3_aa: CASSLRGQGGTGELFF
clone_size: -
d_call: TRBD1
j_call: TRBJ2-2
v_call: TRBV7-3

cdr3_nt: TGTGCCACCAGCAGAGTCCCCAGCAATGAGCAGTTCTTC
cdr3_aa: CATSRVPSNEQFF
clone_size: few
d_call: -
j_call: TRBJ2-1
v_call: TRBV15

cdr3_nt: TGTGCCATGGGGACAGCAAAGGTAGACGAGCAGTACTTC
cdr3_aa: CAMGTAKVDEQYF
clone_size: -
d_call: TRBD1
j_call: TRBJ2-7
v_call: TRBV10-3

cdr3_nt: TGTGCCAGCACTGTGGACAGGGATAGAAACACCATATATTTT
cdr3_aa: CASTVDRDRNTIYF
clone_size: few
d_call: TRBD1
j_call: TRBJ1-3
v_call: TRBV12-3/TRBV12-4

cdr3_nt: TGTGCCTGGAGGCACCGGGACAGATACACTGAAGCTTTCTTT
cdr3_aa: CAWRHRDRYTEAFF
clone_size: few
d_call: TRBD1
j_call: TRBJ1-1
v_call: TRBV30

cdr3_nt: TGTGCTAGTCGGAAAGCGGTGGCAGACTACAATGAGCAGTTCTTC
cdr3_aa: CASRKAVADYNEQFF
clone_size: -
d_call: -
j_call: TRBJ2-1
v_call: TRBV12-5

cdr3_nt: TGCGCCAGCAGCCTCACTACTTCCTACGAGCAGTACTTC
cdr3_aa: CASSLTTSYEQYF
clone_size: -
d_call: -
j_call: TRBJ2-7
v_call: TRBV5-1

cdr3_nt: TGTGCCAGCAGCTTCCAGGGAGGAGTAACCGGGGAGCTGTTTTTT
cdr3_aa: CASSFQGGVTGELFF
clone_size: -
d_call: -
j_call: TRBJ2-2
v_call: TRBV5-4

cdr3_nt: TGTGCCAGCAGTCGGACTAGCGGGGGACGACCTAGCACAGATACGCAGTATTTT
cdr3_aa: CASSRTSGGRPSTDTQYF
clone_size: -
d_call: TRBD2
j_call: TRBJ2-3
v_call: TRBV6-2/TRBV6-3

cdr3_nt: TGTGCCACCAGTGCGGGCTCTAGCAATCAGCCCCAGCATTTT
cdr3_aa: CATSAGSSNQPQHF
clone_size: many
d_call: -
j_call: TRBJ1-5
v_call: TRBV24-1

cdr3_nt: TGTGCCAGCAGTTCTCGGGAGGGGGCCGGGGAGCTGTTTTTT
cdr3_aa: CASSSREGAGELFF
clone_size: -
d_call: TRBD2
j_call: TRBJ2-2
v_call: TRBV7-6

cdr3_nt: TGTGCCAGCAGCCGGACCGGGACTAGCGCCGGGGAGCTGTTTTTT
cdr3_aa: CASSRTGTSAGELFF
clone_size: few
d_call: TRBD2
j_call: TRBJ2-2
v_call: TRBV7-9

cdr3_nt: TGTGCCAGCAGCCTCGGGACAGCGACCGAAAAACTGTTTTTT
cdr3_aa: CASSLGTATEKLFF
clone_size: -
d_call: TRBD1
j_call: TRBJ1-4
v_call: TRBV4-2

cdr3_nt: TGTGCCAGCTCACCATTTTTGAGTAACACCGGGGAGCTGTTTTTT
cdr3_aa: CASSPFLSNTGELFF
clone_size: -
d_call: -
j_call: TRBJ2-2
v_call: TRBV18

cdr3_nt: TGTGCCAGCACCCCGTTACGGGGAAACAATGAGCAGTTCTTC
cdr3_aa: CASTPLRGNNEQFF
clone_size: few
d_call: -
j_call: TRBJ2-1
v_call: TRBV3-1

cdr3_nt: TGTGCCAGCAGTCAGGGAATTAACTATGGCTACACCTTC
cdr3_aa: CASSQGINYGYTF
clone_size: few
d_call: -
j_call: TRBJ1-2
v_call: TRBV7-3

cdr3_nt: TGTGCCAGCAGCTATAGGGCAGACCGAGATACGCAGTATTTT
cdr3_aa: CASSYRADRDTQYF
clone_size: few
d_call: -
j_call: TRBJ2-3
v_call: TRBV7-9

cdr3_nt: TGTGCCACCAGCGGGGGTTTGAACACTGAAGCTTTCTTT
cdr3_aa: CATSGGLNTEAFF
clone_size: -
d_call: -
j_call: TRBJ1-1
v_call: TRBV24-1

cdr3_nt: TGTGCCACCAGCAGAACAGGGGAGGCCTACGAGCAGTACTTC
cdr3_aa: CATSRTGEAYEQYF
clone_size: few
d_call: -
j_call: TRBJ2-7
v_call: TRBV15

cdr3_nt: TGTGCCAGCATCATAACCCGGACAGACCAAGAGACCCAGTACTTC
cdr3_aa: CASIITRTDQETQYF
clone_size: -
d_call: -
j_call: TRBJ2-5
v_call: TRBV2

cdr3_nt: TGTGCCAGCAGCCAAGAGAGGAGTAAGGCCGGGGAGCTGTTTTTT
cdr3_aa: CASSQERSKAGELFF
clone_size: few
d_call: -
j_call: TRBJ2-2
v_call: TRBV3-1

cdr3_nt: TGTGCCAGCAGTGGGGTCACGGCTGGTGAGCAGTTCTTC
cdr3_aa: CASSGVTAGEQFF
clone_size: -
d_call: -
j_call: TRBJ2-1
v_call: TRBV2

cdr3_nt: TGTGCCTGGAGTCCCTCCCCCGGGGAGCTGTATTTT
cdr3_aa: CAWSPSPGELYF
clone_size: -
d_call: -
j_call: TRBJ2-2
v_call: TRBV30

cdr3_nt: TGTGCCAGCCGGGACAGGGAGGGGTACGAGCAGTACTTC
cdr3_aa: CASRDREGYEQYF
clone_size: -
d_call: TRBD1
j_call: TRBJ2-7
v_call: TRBV28

cdr3_nt: TGCAGTGCTAGGCAGTTGCAGGGTGGAGAGACCCAGTACTTC
cdr3_aa: CSARQLQGGETQYF
clone_size: few
d_call: -
j_call: TRBJ2-5
v_call: TRBV20-1

cdr3_nt: TGCAGTGCTCGTCCCGGGACTAGCCTGACGCAGTATTTT
cdr3_aa: CSARPGTSLTQYF
clone_size: -
d_call: TRBD2
j_call: TRBJ2-3
v_call: TRBV20-1

cdr3_nt: TGTGCCACCAGCAGAAATACTAGGTATTCGGGGACACAACAAGAGACCCAGTACTTC
cdr3_aa: CATSRNTRYSGTQQETQYF
clone_size: few
d_call: -
j_call: TRBJ2-5
v_call: TRBV15

cdr3_nt: TGTGCCAGCTCACCGCAGGGGCAAGTCGGAAACACCATATATTTT
cdr3_aa: CASSPQGQVGNTIYF
clone_size: few
d_call: -
j_call: TRBJ1-3
v_call: TRBV18

cdr3_nt: TGCAGTGCTAAAGGGACTTCCTCCTACGAGCAGTACTTC
cdr3_aa: CSAKGTSSYEQYF
clone_size: -
d_call: -
j_call: TRBJ2-7
v_call: TRBV20-1

cdr3_nt: TGTGCCAGCAGCTTATGGCCGGGGTCTGCCTATAATTCACCCCTCCACTTT
cdr3_aa: CASSLWPGSAYNSPLHF
clone_size: few
d_call: -
j_call: TRBJ1-6
v_call: TRBV7-2

cdr3_nt: TGTGCCAGCAGCCCCTCGGTCGCTCCCACTGAAGCTTTCTTT
cdr3_aa: CASSPSVAPTEAFF
clone_size: many
d_call: -
j_call: TRBJ1-1
v_call: TRBV9

cdr3_nt: TGTGCCTGGAGTAGGCTAGGGTCCTACTACGAGCAGTACTTC
cdr3_aa: CAWSRLGSYYEQYF
clone_size: -
d_call: -
j_call: TRBJ2-7
v_call: TRBV30

cdr3_nt: TGCAGTGCTAGAGGGCAGCTAGACTACGAGCAGTACTTC
cdr3_aa: CSARGQLDYEQYF
clone_size: many
d_call: -
j_call: TRBJ2-7
v_call: TRBV20-1

cdr3_nt: TGTGCCAGCAGTTACCAACCCACAACTAATGAAAAACTGTTTTTT
cdr3_aa: CASSYQPTTNEKLFF
clone_size: -
d_call: -
j_call: TRBJ1-4
v_call: TRBV6-5

cdr3_nt: TGCAGTGCTAGAGATGTGCGAGGGGACGGGACCCAGTACTTC
cdr3_aa: CSARDVRGDGTQYF
clone_size: few
d_call: -
j_call: TRBJ2-5
v_call: TRBV20-1

cdr3_nt: TGTGCCAGCAGCGCAGTAGGTTCAGGGTCGTCCAGTTCACCCCTCCACTTT
cdr3_aa: CASSAVGSGSSSSPLHF
clone_size: -
d_call: -
j_call: TRBJ1-6
v_call: TRBV9

cdr3_nt: TGCGCCAGCAGAATACAGGGCCACGAGCAGTTCTTC
cdr3_aa: CASRIQGHEQFF
clone_size: few
d_call: -
j_call: TRBJ2-1
v_call: TRBV5-1

cdr3_nt: TGCAGTGCTAGAGGCCCCGACAGGGTTCCAGAGACCCAGTACTTC
cdr3_aa: CSARGPDRVPETQYF
clone_size: few
d_call: TRBD1
j_call: TRBJ2-5
v_call: TRBV20-1

cdr3_nt: TGCAGTGCTAGAGACAGTGTCCGCTACAATGAGCAGTTCTTC
cdr3_aa: CSARDSVRYNEQFF
clone_size: few
d_call: -
j_call: TRBJ2-1
v_call: TRBV20-1

cdr3_nt: TGCGCCAGCAGCCCCCCCGCCTACGAGCAGTACTTC
cdr3_aa: CASSPPAYEQYF
clone_size: few
d_call: -
j_call: TRBJ2-7
v_call: TRBV5-1

cdr3_nt: TGCGCCAGCAGCTACCGCGGGGGAGAGGTGATCGATGTGACAGATACGCAGTATTTT
cdr3_aa: CASSYRGGEVIDVTDTQYF
clone_size: -
d_call: TRBD2
j_call: TRBJ2-3
v_call: TRBV5-1